Detailed here is one T cell receptor (beta chain). Its antigen is unknown. Measured with immunoSEQ multiplex PCR; TCRdb has only the in-frame clones, and not every one. The data contain over 850,000 clones, about 84% of them seen just once; the ten biggest clones take up 0.61%. All donors qualified as healthy HIV-negative adults and had experienced no recent acute infections or vaccinations. The data were obtained in a study of shared clonotypes between healthy human individuals. Overall study: There were three CD4 naive, three CD4 memory, two CD8 naive and one CD8 memory plates per donor.

Findings of the study overall: Researchers sampled only blood; tissue repertoires likely differ.

With 4 bases removed from V and 0 bases from J, the gap between germline ends came to 12 bases. The germline V gene encodes CDR1 SGDLS and CDR2 YYNGEE. The length of the CDR3 is 15 residues. The sequencing input was memory CD4+ T cells from PBMCs. Subset defined: CD45RA-negative fraction. This TCR came from a man younger than 35 in good health. Some clones in this sample may be carry-over from other donors' samples. This chain uses TRBV9 with TRBJ2-3; D perhaps matches TRBD1 (5 bases). CDR3 bases: TGTGCCAGCAGCCCATCAGGGCATAGCACAGATACGCAGTATTTT. Encoded protein: CASSPSGHSTDTQYF. Together with reference TRBV9 and TRBJ2-3, the CDR3 gives the full variable domain: DSGVTQTPKHLITATGQRVTLRCSPRSGDLSVYWYQQSLDQGLQFLIQYYNGEERAKGNILERFSAQQFPDLHSELNLSSLELGDSALYFCASSPSGHSTDTQYFGPGTRLTVL.